This T cell receptor beta chain was obtained from a study of blood T cell repertoires in COVID-19. The germline gives CDR1 SGDLS, CDR2 YYNGEE. This CDR3 has 14 amino acids. V was trimmed by 0 bases and J by 7 bases, leaving 14 bases between them. The protocol was immunoSEQ multiplex PCR, while the TCRdb copy is restricted to in-frame clones and leaves out a portion. The profile shows approximately 120,000 clones, roughly 80% of them singletons. The chain employs TRBV9 and TRBJ2-7, with D uncertain. This TCR was sampled from a woman aged 55-69 years with acute or convalescent COVID-19. The sequenced material came from peripheral blood. CDR3 sequence: CASSVGSLKSEQYF. The CDR3 bases are TGTGCCAGCAGCGTAGGGAGTCTTAAGTCGGAGCAGTACTTC.